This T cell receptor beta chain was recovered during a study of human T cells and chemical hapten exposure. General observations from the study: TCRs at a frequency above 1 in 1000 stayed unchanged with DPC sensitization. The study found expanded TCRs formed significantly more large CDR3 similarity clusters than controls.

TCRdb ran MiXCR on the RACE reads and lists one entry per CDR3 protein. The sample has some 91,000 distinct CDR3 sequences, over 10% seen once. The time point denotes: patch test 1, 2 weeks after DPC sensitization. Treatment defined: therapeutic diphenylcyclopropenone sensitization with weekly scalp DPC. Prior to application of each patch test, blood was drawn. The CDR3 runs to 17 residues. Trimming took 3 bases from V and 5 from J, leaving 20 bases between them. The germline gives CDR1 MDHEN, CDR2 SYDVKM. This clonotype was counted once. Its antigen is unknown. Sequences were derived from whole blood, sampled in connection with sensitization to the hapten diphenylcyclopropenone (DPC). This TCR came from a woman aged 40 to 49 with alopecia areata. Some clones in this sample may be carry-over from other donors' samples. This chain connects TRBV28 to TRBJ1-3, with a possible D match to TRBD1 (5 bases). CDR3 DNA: TGTGCCAGCAGTTTTATTCCAGGGATATTAGGTCGAAACACCATATATTTT. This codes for CASSFIPGILGRNTIYF.